The clone carrying this TCR beta chain showed up just a few times. Via MiXCR, TCRdb re-called the 5' RACE reads, giving one row per CDR3 protein. The sample yields about 85,000 distinct CDR3 sequences, roughly a fifth seen once. Time point described: sample taken at primary tumor resection. Whole RNA from tumor, nontumor lung or frozen PBMC was sequenced unsorted. The CDR3 is 13 amino acids. Trimming cost V 5 bases and J 4 bases, with 11 bases left between them. CDR1 is MDHEN, CDR2 SYDVKM, per germline. This entry belongs to a study of spatial heterogeneity in lung cancer. The source of this sequence is a male donor with early-stage non-small cell lung cancer. This chain uses TRBV28 with TRBJ2-5; weak D call: TRBD1 (7 bases). The sample consisted of PBMCs, taken at surgery. CDR3 region: CASSNRGGETQYF. CDR3 sequence (DNA): TGTGCCAGCAGTAACAGGGGAGGAGAGACCCAGTACTTC.